Given below is one T cell receptor beta chain in context. Its target is not known. This entry is derived from a study of cytomegalovirus exposure and HLA in healthy donors. The study ran its PCR with 60 Vbeta and 13 Jbeta primers. In the authors' workflow: In a later analysis, the count reached 80 million or so unique TCR beta chains, with about 9.9 million shared. Data came from immunoSEQ multiplex PCR; TCRdb stores just in-frame clones and leaves some out. D and trimming come from the DNA, and the V and J calls and clone size come from that table. Of some 140,000 clones in the sample, 80% are singletons; the top ten hold around 2.2%. Germline lookup yields CDR1 SGHDT and CDR2 YYEEEE. The J segment lost 4 bases and the V segment lost 1 base, leaving 5 bases of the junction unmatched. The CDR3 has 15 residues. Study conclusions and caveats: Sequencing likely produced, as an artifact, a cluster of highly shared sequence variants. As was reported, the classifier diagnosed cytomegalovirus status with high specificity and sensitivity.

All donors participated as healthy donors of bone marrow. The gene calls are TRBV5-6 and TRBJ2-3; 8 nucleotides match TRBD1. The receptor comes from a man aged 30 to 45 in good health and CMV-seronegative. Specimen: PBMCs. CDR3 sequence reads: CASSLRAGGADTQYF. CDR3 nucleotide sequence: TGTGCCAGCAGCTTGAGGGCAGGGGGCGCAGATACGCAGTATTTT.